This T cell receptor beta chain was captured by sequencing in a study of monozygotic twins with inflammatory bowel disease. Broader study findings: On the inverse Simpson index, IBD patients scored lower for TCRbeta diversity than healthy co-twins. Patients received differing immunosuppressive treatments, which may have added variability to their repertoires.

As regards this clonotype: Its antigen is as yet unknown.

The CDR3 extends over 15 amino acids. Germline V gives CDR1 MNHEY, CDR2 SVGEGT. Starting material for each TCR library was 3,000 to 3,500 ng of total RNA. UMIs with a 6-nucleotide sample barcode were added by template switching. One entry per CDR3 protein, without DNA, is what TCRdb gives after re-calling the 5' RACE reads. The sample totals 440,000 or so distinct CDR3 sequences; its top ten clones hold about 2.3%. This receptor was taken from a human donor with ulcerative colitis or Crohn's disease, or a healthy co-twin of an affected twin (not recorded which). The genes are TRBV6-2 or TRBV6-3 and TRBJ1-5; TCRdb's D call of TRBD1 is untestable without DNA. Material: blood. This chain's CDR3 is CASNPTGGLGQPQHF.